This T cell receptor (beta chain) was sequenced in a study of glioma-infiltrating T cells. Study-wide points: Gliomas, especially low-grade, showed above-expected tissue-blood divergence; non-neoplastic patients showed below.

This clonotype was counted between two and nine times. The antigen is undetermined. TCR alpha and beta CDR3 regions were amplified from RNA using iRepertoire nested multiplex PCR. One-step reverse transcription and amplification started from about 100-400 ng of tissue mRNA or PBMC total RNA. MiXCR, run by TCRdb on the multiplex PCR reads, gives a single entry per CDR3 protein. The sample lists around 130,000 distinct CDR3 sequences, around 23% occurring once. V shed 6 bases and J 4 bases; nucleotides not matched to a gene: 12. CDR3 length equals 16 residues. Germline V CDR1 and CDR2: MDHEN, SYDVKM. This sequence joins TRBV28 and TRBJ2-3; 8 positions agree with TRBD1. This clonotype originated in a human donor with low-grade glioma or glioblastoma, undergoing nonglioma brain surgery, or in good health (not recorded which). The specimen was glioma tissue, nonneoplastic brain tissue, or PBMCs (not recorded which). The CDR3 bases are TGTGCCAGCAGGGAGGTTGGGACAGGCGCCGCAGATACGCAGTATTTT. This sequence encodes CASREVGTGAADTQYF.